A selection of T cell receptor beta chains follows, all from one sample in a study of OX40 agonist ivuxolimab in advanced cancers. The repertoire was sequenced with immunoSEQ multiplex PCR; TCRdb's copy has only in-frame clones and lacks some. The profile shows 74,000 or so clones, 85% to 95% of them singletons. Sequencing was performed on CD4+ or CD8+ T cells sorted from blood, taken in a trial of the OX40 agonist ivuxolimab. These receptors were obtained from an adult with an advanced solid tumor such as melanoma, head and neck, liver or kidney cancer. CDR3s include the opening cysteine and the closing phenylalanine or tryptophan. D genes are given only for firm matches. Size values are once, few and many counts, or a class for expanded clones, and some rows have none.

abundance	v_gene	d_gene	j_gene	CDR3aa
.	TRBV18	.	TRBJ2-5	CASSPNTGNEETQYF
.	TRBV6-1	.	TRBJ1-4	CASSEGQTTNEKLFF
few	TRBV29-1	.	TRBJ1-1	CSVGSGDGEAFF
.	TRBV30	.	TRBJ1-4	CAWSVPGEKLFF
.	TRBV5-8	.	TRBJ1-1	CASSFTLGGAFF
.	TRBV7-8	TRBD2	TRBJ2-1	CASSLVGTSGRRVFNEQFF
.	TRBV7-2	.	TRBJ2-1	CASSLGGSGSYNEQFF
.	TRBV7-3	TRBD1	TRBJ2-1	CASSSDRYNEQFF
.	TRBV10-3	TRBD1	TRBJ2-1	CAISATGGQGNEQFF
.	TRBV9	.	TRBJ1-2	CASGQLPRGGYTF
.	TRBV6-5	.	TRBJ1-1	CASSNQGIANTEAFF
.	TRBV11-2	.	TRBJ2-7	CASRGAPYEQYF
.	TRBV19	.	TRBJ2-7	CASSMSLGTNYEQYF
.	TRBV18	.	TRBJ2-3	CASSPDPDTQYF
.	TRBV6-1	.	TRBJ2-1	CASTPRQGGNEQFF
once	TRBV10-1	.	TRBJ1-5	CASSESNGEIHQPQHF
.	TRBV10-3	TRBD2	TRBJ2-1	CAIRSTSGRDDEQFF
.	TRBV18	.	TRBJ1-5	CASSPQRRVVDNQPQHF
few	TRBV10-3	.	TRBJ1-1	CAISEGGNTEAFF
.	TRBV4-3	.	TRBJ2-1	CASSQDLSGSWNEQFF
.	TRBV5-5	.	TRBJ2-3	CASSAAGTEITDTQYF
.	TRBV6-6	.	TRBJ2-3	CASSRSLGTSTDTQYF
once	TRBV2	TRBD1	TRBJ2-4	CASMGQANKNIQYF
.	TRBV28	.	TRBJ1-3	CASSDNSPGNTIYF
.	TRBV20-1	.	TRBJ1-3	CSGLLGNTIYF
few	TRBV4-1	.	TRBJ1-5	CASSQALGYQPQHF
.	TRBV29-1	TRBD1	TRBJ2-1	CSVEDPGQGGYNEQFF
.	TRBV7-6	.	TRBJ2-1	CASSLRLTVDYNEQFF